This T cell receptor (beta chain) was obtained from a study of early T cells in non-severe SARS-CoV-2 infection. Study as a whole: Sequencing was performed on bulk RNA from unsorted whole blood, leaving chains unpaired.

General study results and limits: Anti-spike CD8 responses were favored by VDJdb matching, which missed private and CD4 specificities.

CDR1 is ENHRY, CDR2 SYGVKD, per germline. The CDR3 sequence is 15 residues long. V lost 10 bases, J lost 6 bases, and 11 bases stayed unmatched. The library protocol tagged individual cDNA molecules with unique molecular identifiers. TCRdb fed the 5' RACE reads into MiXCR, producing one record per CDR3 protein. This sample has about 56,000 distinct CDR3 sequences, with roughly an eighth found just once. With respect to this clonotype: Its antigen is currently unknown.

The sequencing input was whole blood. This TCR derives from an adult who was a healthcare worker with PCR-confirmed SARS-CoV-2 infection or an uninfected control (not recorded which). The gene calls are TRBV10-3 and TRBJ1-6; 8 nucleotides match TRBD1. The DNA for the CDR3 is TGTGCCACCACCCCAACAGGGGGAGGTAATTCACCCCTCCACTTT. It specifies CATTPTGGGNSPLHF.